This TCR beta chain was retrieved from a study of response to subunit inactivated influenza vaccine. This clonotype was observed a handful of times. Antigen specificity is unknown. From the RT-PCR reads, TCRdb called clonotypes with MiXCR, one entry per CDR3 protein. Of some 300,000 distinct CDR3 sequences in the sample, approximately 23% were seen once. The CDR3 extends over 15 amino acids. The ends were cut back, 3 bases at V and 4 bases at J, with 10 bases in the middle. Germline V gives CDR1 LGHNA, CDR2 YSLEER. Study conclusions and caveats: Seasonal influenza vaccination, on each occasion, was suggested by the authors to recruit few new T cells.

The source is a man in his fifties or sixties who received an inactivated influenza vaccine. V usage is TRBV4-3 and J usage is TRBJ1-6; D call uncertain. The sequencing used PBMCs from blood, collected roughly 20 months after vaccination. This CDR3 reads CASSHAASYNSPLHF. The CDR3 nucleotides are TGCGCCAGCAGCCATGCCGCGTCATATAATTCACCCCTCCACTTT.